This TCR beta chain derives from a study of CD4 T cells in relation to SARS-CoV-2 and coronaviruses (dated by TCRdb to about 2021). Looking at the study overall: In the ViraFEST assay, PBMCs were cultured with antigen for roughly eleven days, after which TCR beta CDR3s were sequenced to identify clonal expansions specific to the antigen. An HIV-1 Nef peptide pool or a no-peptide culture served as the negative reference condition. HLA restriction was mapped for shared crossreactive spike epitopes using patient-derived lymphoblastoid cell lines. The study assessed, at the TCR clonotype level, memory CD4+ T cell crossreactivity between SARS-CoV-2 and common cold coronavirus spike proteins. The Adaptive Biotechnologies TCR-sequencing kit was used for samples from a few pre-COVID donors and for the naive versus memory experiments, whereas the other data were Illumina-based. A different, Illumina-based TCR-beta assay was used to sequence expansion assays from other donors in the study. Paper-wide results and their limitations: Small numbers of patients and of tested TCRs limited the study. Pre-pandemic and post-infection samples were not both contributed by any donor, so tracing of the source of pre-existing responses was limited. Crossreactive clones showed significantly weaker SARS-CoV-2-driven expansion than monoreactive clones, consistent with antigenic imprinting. Because the crossreactivity analysis focused on spike protein, crossreactivity against other viral proteins was not assessed. In approximately 60% of donors, memory CD4+ clonotypes turned up that crossrecognized SARS-CoV-2 and at least one common cold coronavirus spike.

There are 17 amino acids in the CDR3, from cysteine to phenylalanine inclusive. Of all the DNA, just the CDR3 is kept, 51 bases in frame from base 1. Trimming at the junction amounts to 2 bases on V and 2 bases on J, and the germline ends lie 18 bases apart. Per the germline V gene (reference sequence), MNHEY is the CDR1 and SMNVEV is the CDR2. CD4+ T cells from unexposed donors were collected before the COVID-19 pandemic (2011-2018). After less than 13 days of culture, CD4+ T cells were isolated with the EasySep CD4+ T cell isolation kit. As far as cell numbers permitted, CD4+ T cells from unexposed donors were tested for reactivity against SARS-CoV-2 S and N as well as four spike pools from common cold coronaviruses. Each well held about 2 million PBMCs cultured in IMDM containing about 5% human AB serum and 10 IU/ml IL-2. Half of the culture medium was replaced with fresh IL-2-containing medium on days 3 and 7. Each peptide culture condition was generally run in triplicate replicate wells. The leukapheresis product for the unexposed donors was obtained through commercial purchase. Ficoll-Paque PLUS gradient centrifugation was used to isolate PBMCs from either whole blood or leukapheresis product. PBMCs were either used fresh in the expansion assay or cryopreserved at -140 degrees C. The QIAamp Micro DNA Kit was used to extract genomic DNA from the CD4+ T cells.

Details on this clone: Its recognized antigen is unknown. It has no much larger one-base neighbor in the sample; base qualities were not kept.

The library was prepared using the immunoSEQ multiplex PCR assay. Per the original workflow: Preprocessing removed nonproductive sequences and CDR3s not starting with C, not ending with F or W, or shorter than 7 amino acids. Antigen-specific clonotypes were called with the MANAFEST web app, based on expansion relative to reference and other culture wells. To be counted as positive, a clone had to show significant expansion compared with the reference culture, at an FDR below 0.05, in 2 of 3 replicate wells. Positive clones also required significant expansion versus all other tandem wells and an odds ratio above 5. After three terminal residues were trimmed from each end, CDR3 homology was quantified as pairwise Levenshtein distance using the stringdist R package. TCRdb holds this immuneACCESS table with in-frame rearrangements only. Some clones are missing; in checked studies, unresolved V genes explain under half, and the rest has no known cause. The V and J calls and clone size were taken over from that table, and D and trimming were inferred from the DNA. The sample table records approximately 17,000 clones; 70% to 80% of these occur just once. The ten largest clones add up to about a tenth of the sample.

This TCR derives from a human donor in good health. The sequence links TRBV27 to TRBJ1-2; TRBD1 might be the D gene, on 5 matching bases. Sequenced material: CD4+ T cells from PBMCs, cultured in vitro. The DNA is TGTGCCAGCAGTTTACCCCCACCGGGACCTCAGAACTATGGCTACACCTTC. It specifies CASSLPPPGPQNYGYTF.